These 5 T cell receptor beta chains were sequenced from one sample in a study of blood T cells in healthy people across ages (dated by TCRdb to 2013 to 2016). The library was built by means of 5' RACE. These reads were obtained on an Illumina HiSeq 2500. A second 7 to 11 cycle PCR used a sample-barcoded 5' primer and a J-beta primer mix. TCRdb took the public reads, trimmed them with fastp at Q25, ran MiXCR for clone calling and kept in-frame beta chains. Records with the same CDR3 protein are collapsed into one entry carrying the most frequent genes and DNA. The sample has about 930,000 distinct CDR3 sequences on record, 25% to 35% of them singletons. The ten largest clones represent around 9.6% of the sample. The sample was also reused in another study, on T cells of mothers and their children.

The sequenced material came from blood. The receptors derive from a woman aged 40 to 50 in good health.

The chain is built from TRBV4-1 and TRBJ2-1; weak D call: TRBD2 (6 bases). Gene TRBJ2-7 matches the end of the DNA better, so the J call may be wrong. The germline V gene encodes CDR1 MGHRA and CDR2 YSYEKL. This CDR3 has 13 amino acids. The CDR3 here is CATRESLYNEQYF. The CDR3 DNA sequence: TGCGCCACGCGGGAAAGCCTCTACAATGAGCAGTACTTC.

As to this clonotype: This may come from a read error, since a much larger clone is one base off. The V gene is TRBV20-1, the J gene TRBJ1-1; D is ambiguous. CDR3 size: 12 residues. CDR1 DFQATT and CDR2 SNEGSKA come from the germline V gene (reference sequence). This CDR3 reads CRAERGNTEAFF. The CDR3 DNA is TGCAGGGCAGAACGGGGGAACACTGAAGCTTTCTTT.

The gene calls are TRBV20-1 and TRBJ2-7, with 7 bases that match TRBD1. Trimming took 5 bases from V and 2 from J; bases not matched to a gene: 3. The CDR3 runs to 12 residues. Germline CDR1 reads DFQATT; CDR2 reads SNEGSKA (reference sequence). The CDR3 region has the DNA TGCAGTGCTGGGACAGATACCTACGAGCAGTACTTC. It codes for CSAGTDTYEQYF.

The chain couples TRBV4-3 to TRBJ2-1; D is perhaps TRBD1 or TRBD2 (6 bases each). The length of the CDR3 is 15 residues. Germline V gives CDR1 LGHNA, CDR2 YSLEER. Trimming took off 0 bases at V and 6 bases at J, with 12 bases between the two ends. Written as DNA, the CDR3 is TGCGCCAGCAGCCAAGAGGGAGGACAGATCAATGAGCAGTTCTTC. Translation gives CASSQEGGQINEQFF.

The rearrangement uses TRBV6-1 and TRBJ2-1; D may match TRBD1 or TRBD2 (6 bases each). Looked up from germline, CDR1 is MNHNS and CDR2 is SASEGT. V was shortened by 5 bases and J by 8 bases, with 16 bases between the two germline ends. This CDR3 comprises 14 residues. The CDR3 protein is CASSSQGGIDEQFF. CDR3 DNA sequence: TGTGCCAGCAGTTCACAGGGAGGTATTGATGAGCAGTTCTTC.